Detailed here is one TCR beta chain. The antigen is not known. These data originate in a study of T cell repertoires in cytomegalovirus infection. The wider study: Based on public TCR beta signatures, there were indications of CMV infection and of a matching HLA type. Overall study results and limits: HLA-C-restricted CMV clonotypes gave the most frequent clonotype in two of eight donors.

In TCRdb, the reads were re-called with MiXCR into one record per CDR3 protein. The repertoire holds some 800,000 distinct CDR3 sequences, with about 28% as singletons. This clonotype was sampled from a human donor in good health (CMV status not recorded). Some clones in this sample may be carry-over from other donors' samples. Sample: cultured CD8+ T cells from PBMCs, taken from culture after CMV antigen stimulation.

CDR3 sequence reads: CASSLSPPILGQGIEKLFF. The CDR3 DNA sequence: TGTGCCAGCAGCTTATCCCCCCCCATCCTGGGACAGGGAATCGAAAAACTGTTTTTT. The V and J genes are TRBV7-6 and TRBJ1-4, with 9 nucleotides matching TRBD1. V was clipped by 2 bases and J by 8 bases; unmatched bases: 18. In germline, CDR1 is SGHVS, CDR2 FNYEAQ. This CDR3 comprises 19 residues.